This T cell receptor (beta chain) is from a study of CD8 T cells in ankylosing spondylitis. Study findings and constraints: Eight or nine highly homologous variants made up a TCR beta motif that seemed to typify ankylosing spondylitis blood.

Concerning this clonotype: Its antigen is as yet unknown.

TCRdb used MiXCR to reprocess the 5' RACE reads, holding one entry per CDR3 protein. The sample includes some 330,000 distinct CDR3 sequences, less than 9.5% of them seen just once. This CDR3 contains 17 residues. V dropped 0 bases and J dropped 6 bases, with 18 bases sitting between them. Germline assignment: CDR1 MGHRA and CDR2 YSYEKL. The chain uses TRBV4-1 and TRBJ2-1, with D possibly TRBD2 on 9 matching bases. Input material: blood, either unsorted or a sorted T cell fraction (not recorded which). This clonotype was sampled from a male donor with ankylosing spondylitis. Here the CDR3 reads CASSQDRGREGLNEQFF. CDR3 nucleotides: TGCGCCAGCAGCCAAGACAGGGGGCGGGAGGGCCTCAATGAGCAGTTCTTC.